This T cell receptor beta chain came from a study of shared clonotypes between healthy human individuals. Germline V gives CDR1 MGHRA, CDR2 YSYEKL. V gave up 4 bases and J gave up 0 bases, with 15 bases separating them. The CDR3 runs to 16 residues. Libraries were prepared by immunoSEQ multiplex PCR; TCRdb keeps only in-frame clonotypes and omits some of them. The sample holds about 1.1 million clones, about 72% seen once. Material for sequencing was memory CD4+ T cells from PBMCs. Regarding subset: CD45RA-negative fraction. The clonotype comes from a man between 18 and 35 years old in good health. Some clones in this sample may be carry-over from other donors' samples. V usage is TRBV4-1 and J usage is TRBJ1-1; D perhaps matches TRBD1 (6 bases). The CDR3 loop is CASSPGAAGVNTEAFF. CDR3 bases: TGCGCCAGCAGCCCCGGGGCGGCAGGGGTGAACACTGAAGCTTTCTTT.